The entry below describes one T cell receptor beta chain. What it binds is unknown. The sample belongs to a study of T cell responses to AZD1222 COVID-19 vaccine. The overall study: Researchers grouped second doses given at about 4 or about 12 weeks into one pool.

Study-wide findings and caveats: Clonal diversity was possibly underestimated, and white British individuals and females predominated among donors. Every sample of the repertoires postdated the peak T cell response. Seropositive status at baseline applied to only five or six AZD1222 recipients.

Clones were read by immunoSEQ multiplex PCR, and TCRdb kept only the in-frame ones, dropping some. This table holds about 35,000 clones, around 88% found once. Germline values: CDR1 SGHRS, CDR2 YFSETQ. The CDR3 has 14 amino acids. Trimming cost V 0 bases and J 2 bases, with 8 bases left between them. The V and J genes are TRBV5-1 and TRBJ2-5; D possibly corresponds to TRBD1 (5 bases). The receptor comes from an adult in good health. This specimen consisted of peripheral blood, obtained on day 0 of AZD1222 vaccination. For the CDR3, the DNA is TGCGCCAGCAGCTTGGCTACAGGTCAAGAGACCCAGTACTTC. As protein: CASSLATGQETQYF.